This TCR beta chain was documented in a study of T cells after yellow fever vaccination. This clonotype appeared many times. V shed 6 bases and J 0 bases; nucleotides not matched to a gene: 8. This CDR3 is 17 amino acids long. Universal primer sites and UMIs were introduced during 5'RACE template-switching synthesis of TCR cDNA. TCRdb re-called the 5' RACE reads through MiXCR, storing one row per CDR3 protein. The sample carries about 170,000 distinct CDR3 sequences, approximately 6.2% recorded once. The TCR comes from a young man who received the YFV17D yellow fever vaccine. This chain uses TRBV12-3 or TRBV12-4 with TRBJ2-6; 7 bases are shared with TRBD1. The sample consisted of CD4+ T cells sorted from PBMCs, taken on the day of the first yellow fever vaccination. This CDR3 reads CASRNRGQSSGANVLTF. CDR3 bases: TGTGCCAGCAGGAACAGGGGCCAGAGCTCTGGGGCCAACGTCCTGACTTTC.